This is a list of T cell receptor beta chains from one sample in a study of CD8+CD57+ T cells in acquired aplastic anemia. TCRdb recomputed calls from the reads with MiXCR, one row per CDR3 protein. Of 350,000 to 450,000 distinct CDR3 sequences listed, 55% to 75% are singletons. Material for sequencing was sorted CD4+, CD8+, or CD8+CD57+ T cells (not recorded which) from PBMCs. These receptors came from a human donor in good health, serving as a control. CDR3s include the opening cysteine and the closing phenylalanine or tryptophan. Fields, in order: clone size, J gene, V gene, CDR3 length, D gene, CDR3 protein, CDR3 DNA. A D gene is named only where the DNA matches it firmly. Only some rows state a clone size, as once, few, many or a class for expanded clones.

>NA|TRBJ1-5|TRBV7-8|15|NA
CASSAVLHIYEQYHF
TGTGCCAGCAGCGCAGTGCTGCACATCTACGAGCAGTACCATTTT
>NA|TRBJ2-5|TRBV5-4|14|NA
CASSFRGPGETQYF
TGTGCCAGCAGCTTCCGGGGGCCCGGGGAGACCCAGTACTTC
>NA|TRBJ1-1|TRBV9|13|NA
CASSDWWKDNTGF
TGTGCCAGCAGCGATTGGTGGAAAGATAACACCGGGTTT
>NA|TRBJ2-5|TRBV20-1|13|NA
CSVQDRYNEPQYF
TGCAGTGTCCAGGACAGATACAATGAGCCCCAGTACTTC
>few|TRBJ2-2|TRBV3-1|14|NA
CASSQGSLTGELFF
TGTGCCAGCAGCCAGGGGTCTCTCACCGGGGAGCTGTTTTTT
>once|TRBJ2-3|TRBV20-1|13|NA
CSARRSGANAQYF
TGCAGTGCTAGGCGCTCTGGGGCCAACGCGCAGTATTTT
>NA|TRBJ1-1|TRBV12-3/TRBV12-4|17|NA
CASFRGRNSPLHFEAFF
NA
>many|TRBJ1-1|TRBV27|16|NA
CASSPIPSAMNTEAFF
TGTGCCAGCAGCCCTATTCCCAGTGCTATGAACACTGAAGCTTTCTTT
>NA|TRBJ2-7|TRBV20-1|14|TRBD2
CSAPLAGGTYEQYF
TGCAGTGCGCCACTAGCGGGGGGGACCTACGAGCAGTACTTC
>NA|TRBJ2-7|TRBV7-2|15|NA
CASSPFKDSTDKQYF
TGTGCCAGCAGCCCCTTCAAGGACAGCACCGACAAGCAGTACTTC
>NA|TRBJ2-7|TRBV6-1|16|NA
CASSENRDQASAEQYF
TGTGCCAGCAGTGAAAACCGGGACCAGGCATCCGCCGAGCAGTACTTC
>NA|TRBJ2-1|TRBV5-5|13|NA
CASSPLGAYEQFF
TGTGCCAGCAGCCCGCTCGGAGCCTATGAGCAGTTCTTC
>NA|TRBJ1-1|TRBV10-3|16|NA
CAISDPPGGGSTEAFF
TGTGCCATCAGTGACCCCCCGGGGGGCGGAAGCACTGAAGCTTTCTTT
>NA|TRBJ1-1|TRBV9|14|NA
CASSVQSAGANVLF
TGTGCCAGCAGCGTTCAGAGCGCTGGGGCCAACGTCCTCTTT
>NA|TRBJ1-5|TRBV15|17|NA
CATSRVVLAVSNQPQHF
TGTGCCACCAGCAGAGTGGTGCTGGCAGTTAGCAATCAGCCCCAGCATTTT
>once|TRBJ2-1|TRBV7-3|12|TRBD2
CAISRERGEQFF
TGTGCCATCAGCAGAGAGCGGGGGGAACAGTTCTTC
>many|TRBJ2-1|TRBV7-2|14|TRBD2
CASSLGISGGAGFF
TGTGCCAGCAGCTTAGGCATTAGCGGGGGGGCCGGGTTCTTC
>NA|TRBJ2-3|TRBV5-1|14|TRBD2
CASSLGAGVDTQYF
TGTGCCAGCAGCTTGGGTGCGGGGGTGGATACGCAGTATTTT
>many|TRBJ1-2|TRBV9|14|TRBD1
CASSSGTGDYGYTF
TGTGCCAGCAGCTCGGGGACAGGGGACTATGGCTACACCTTC
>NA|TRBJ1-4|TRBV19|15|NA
CASTGTGWQPQQLVF
TGTGCCAGCACCGGAACGGGGTGGCAGCCCCAGCAACTGGTTTTT
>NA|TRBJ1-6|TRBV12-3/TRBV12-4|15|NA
CASSFYTGRRSPLHF
TGTGCCAGCAGTTTTTATACAGGGCGGCGTTCACCCCTCCACTTT
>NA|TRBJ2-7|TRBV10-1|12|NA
CASIEAVYEQYF
TGCGCCAGCATCGAAGCAGTCTACGAGCAGTACTTC
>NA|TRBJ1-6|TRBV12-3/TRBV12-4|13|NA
CASSHSQLSPLHF
TGTGCCAGCAGCCACAGCCAACTAAGTCCCCTCCACTTT
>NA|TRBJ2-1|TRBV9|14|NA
CASSIGIDYEQYFF
TGTGCCAGCAGTATAGGGATCGACTACGAGCAGTACTTCTTC
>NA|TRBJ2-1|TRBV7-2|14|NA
CASSFGSLSGQPQF
TGTGCCAGCAGCTTTGGATCTCTCTCGGGTCAGCCCCAGTTC
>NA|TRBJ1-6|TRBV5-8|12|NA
CASSKIHTPLHF
TGTGCCAGCAGCAAGATCCATACACCCCTCCACTTT
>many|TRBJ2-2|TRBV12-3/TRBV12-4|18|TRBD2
CASSFGPGLAVNTGELFF
TGTGCCAGCAGTTTTGGGCCGGGACTAGCGGTGAACACCGGGGAGCTGTTTTTT
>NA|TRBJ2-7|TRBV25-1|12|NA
CASSPANYEQYF
TGTGCCAGCAGCCCCGCCAACTACGAGCAGTACTTC